This TCR beta chain was recorded in a study of identifying expanded T cells in peripheral blood. Sequencing used immunoSEQ multiplex PCR; TCRdb keeps in-frame clones, though not all of them. The sample yields 120,000 or so clones, 75% to 90% seen once. For this clone: No antigen is known for it.

Collection occurred without any documented infections or immune events in donors. The CDR3 is 13 amino acids. The germline V gene encodes CDR1 MNHNS and CDR2 SASEGT. The V end was cut by 0 bases, the J end by 18 bases, with 15 bases between. Study-level findings and limits: Clone count variance between roughly 2-week samples rose with total template count.

The chain has TRBV6-1 and TRBJ1-6; no reliable D call. The sequence came from a person aged 18-70 years in good health. The material sequenced was blood. The CDR3 nucleotides are TGTGCCAGCAGTGAAGCCGCCGCAGCGGCTGCCCACTTT. This codes for CASSEAAAAAAHF.